The 28 T cell receptor beta chains below all came from one sample that was sequenced in a study of CD8 T cells in ankylosing spondylitis. Points from the study as a whole: A TCR beta motif made of fewer than 10 highly homologous variants seemed typical of ankylosing spondylitis blood.

A single record per CDR3 protein comes from TCRdb applying MiXCR to the 5' RACE reads. The data hold 700,000 to 1,000,000 distinct CDR3 sequences, with 10% to 15% observed a single time. Their recognized antigens are unknown. The sample taken for sequencing was blood, either unsorted or a sorted T cell fraction (not recorded which). Every receptor here comes from a male donor with ankylosing spondylitis.

The V call is TRBV7-9, the J call TRBJ2-2; D unclear. CDR3 length: 15 residues. V was pared by 2 bases and J by 1 base, with 8 bases between. CDR1 and CDR2 from the germline V gene are SEHNR and FQNEAQ (reference sequence). The CDR3 DNA follows: TGTGCCAGCAGCTTATGGTCGGGGAACACCGGGGAGCTGTTTTTT. It specifies CASSLWSGNTGELFF.

Many counts were recorded for this clonotype. This chain uses TRBV6-1 with TRBJ1-5; no firm D call. The germline gives CDR1 MNHNS, CDR2 SASEGT. The CDR3 runs to 14 residues. Trimming left V 2 bases short and J 0 bases short, with 5 bases between. This CDR3 reads CASSEQNSNQPQHF. The DNA of the CDR3 is TGTGCCAGCAGTGAACAGAATAGCAATCAGCCCCAGCATTTT.

This clonotype turned up a few times. The chain has TRBV7-2 and TRBJ2-5; TRBD2 agrees at 7 bases. This CDR3 has 16 residues. CDR1 and CDR2 from the germline V gene are SGHTA and FQGNSA. After removal of 3 bases from V and 4 bases from J, the junction contained 11 bases not matched to a gene. CDR3 nucleotide sequence: TGTGCCAGCAGCTTCCTGCCTGCGGGAGTAGGAGAGACCCAGTACTTC. Translating it yields CASSFLPAGVGETQYF.

This clonotype was seen only a few times. V usage is TRBV20-1 and J usage is TRBJ2-5; D is unresolved. Trimming cost V 1 base and J 5 bases, with 14 bases left between them. Germline CDR1 DFQATT, CDR2 SNEGSKA (reference sequence). The CDR3 spans 14 residues. CDR3 residues: CSARVRTYSETQYF. CDR3 coding DNA: TGCAGTGCTAGAGTTCGGACCTACTCCGAGACCCAGTACTTC.

This clonotype was seen only a few times. The rearrangement uses TRBV6-1 and TRBJ1-1; 10 nucleotides line up with TRBD1. The CDR3 contains 13 residues. Trimming removed 4 bases from V and 7 bases from J; junction bases left unmatched: 3. Germline V gene data show CDR1 as MNHNS and CDR2 as SASEGT. For the CDR3, the DNA is TGTGCCAGCAGTGTGACAGGGGGCCTTGAAGCTTTCTTT. Its protein product is CASSVTGGLEAFF.

This clonotype has only a few counts. This chain joins TRBV7-2 and TRBJ2-3; D is undetermined. The ends were cut back, 5 bases at V and 3 bases at J, with 15 bases in the middle. CDR3 length: 15 residues. The germline V gene has CDR1 SGHTA and CDR2 FQGNSA. The CDR3 bases are TGTGCCAGCAGCCCGCCCGGAGTACATACAGATACGCAGTATTTT. It specifies CASSPPGVHTDTQYF.

The rearrangement links TRBV3-1 to TRBJ2-6; no clear D. Germline V gene data show CDR1 as LGHDT and CDR2 as YNNKEL (reference sequence). The CDR3 has 15 amino acids. Trimming pared 1 base from V and 5 bases from J, leaving 9 bases between. The CDR3 sequence: CASSQAIQWANVLTF. In DNA form, the CDR3 reads TGTGCCAGCAGCCAAGCGATCCAGTGGGCCAACGTCCTGACTTTC. Together with reference TRBV3-1 and TRBJ2-6, the CDR3 gives the full variable domain: DTAVSQTPKYLVTQMGNDKSIKCEQNLGHDTMYWYKQDSKKFLKIMFSYNNKELIINETVPNRFSPKSPDKAHLNLHINSLELGDSAVYFCASSQAIQWANVLTFGAGSRLTVL.

This clonotype was found many times. The V gene is TRBV4-2, the J gene TRBJ1-1; unclear D gene. The V gene lost 3 bases and the J gene lost 0 bases, with 11 bases spanning the gap. This CDR3 region has 15 residues. Germline V gene data show CDR1 as LGHNA and CDR2 as YNFKEQ. The CDR3 protein is CASSHGGNMNTEAFF. CDR3 bases: TGTGCCAGCAGCCATGGAGGAAACATGAACACTGAAGCTTTCTTT.

This clonotype was seen repeatedly, ten times or more. V and J are TRBV20-1 and TRBJ2-1, with a tentative D call TRBD2 (5 bases). This CDR3 is 15 amino acids long. CDR1 and CDR2 from the germline V gene are DFQATT and SNEGSKA (reference sequence). Trimming stripped 3 bases from V and 7 bases from J, with 19 bases between. The CDR3 spells CSASPGGSLRNEQFF. The CDR3 bases are TGCAGTGCTAGCCCCGGAGGCTCACTGAGGAATGAGCAGTTCTTC.

Ten or more counts support this clonotype. This sequence joins TRBV20-1 and TRBJ2-7; D perhaps matches TRBD2 (6 bases). The CDR3 loop spans 14 amino acids. The germline V gene has CDR1 DFQATT and CDR2 SNEGSKA (reference sequence). V gave up 0 bases and J gave up 0 bases, with 9 bases separating them. Here the CDR3 reads CSAREGGASYEQYF. In nucleotides, the CDR3 is TGCAGTGCTAGAGAAGGAGGGGCCTCCTACGAGCAGTACTTC.

This clonotype has a handful of counts. The J gene is TRBJ2-1, the V gene TRBV4-2; 11 bases agree with TRBD2. Trimming cost V 3 bases and J 2 bases; bases outside gene matches: 3. The CDR3 runs 16 residues. Germline V lookup: CDR1 LGHNA, CDR2 YNFKEQ. The CDR3: CASSHTGLAAYNEQFF. CDR3 DNA sequence: TGTGCCAGCAGCCACACGGGACTAGCGGCCTACAATGAGCAGTTCTTC.

The sample holds many counts of this clonotype. The chain joins TRBV5-1 to TRBJ2-7; 7 bases fit TRBD1. The CDR3 length is 14 residues. The germline V gene has CDR1 SGHRS and CDR2 YFSETQ. V lost 2 bases, J lost 2 bases, and 4 bases stayed unmatched. CDR3 nucleotides: TGCGCCAGCAGCTTTGAAGGACAGGCCTACGAGCAGTACTTC. Encoded protein: CASSFEGQAYEQYF.

The chain joins TRBV28 to TRBJ2-3; 8 bases match TRBD2. J was trimmed by 5 bases and V by 8 bases; bases with no gene match: 6. Germline lookup yields CDR1 MDHEN and CDR2 SYDVKM. This CDR3 contains 13 residues. CDR3 residues: CASSRLARDTQYF. CDR3 bases: TGTGCCAGCTCTCGACTAGCGCGAGATACGCAGTATTTT.

The chain carries TRBV5-5 and TRBJ2-1; D remains ambiguous. The CDR3 totals 14 residues. V gave up 0 bases and J gave up 9 bases, with 13 bases separating them. Germline assignment: CDR1 SGHKS and CDR2 YYEKEE (reference sequence). The CDR3 sequence: CASSLEPLDGEQFF. DNA for the CDR3: TGTGCCAGCAGCTTGGAACCCCTCGACGGTGAGCAGTTCTTC. Combining the CDR3 with reference TRBV5-5 and TRBJ2-1 gives the whole variable domain DAGVTQSPTHLIKTRGQQVTLRCSPISGHKSVSWYQQVLGQGPQFIFQYYEKEERGRGNFPDRFSARQFPNYSSELNVNALLLGDSALYLCASSLEPLDGEQFFGPGTRLTVL.

The J gene is TRBJ2-7, the V gene TRBV12-3 or TRBV12-4; D is ambiguous. The V end lost 6 bases, the J end lost 4 bases, and 10 bases lay between the germline ends. This CDR3 spans 12 amino acids. The CDR3: CASSNLGYEQYF. DNA for the CDR3: TGTGCCAGCAGCAACCTAGGGTACGAGCAGTACTTC.

This rearrangement joins TRBV20-1 to TRBJ2-7; D perhaps matches TRBD2 (7 bases). V was shortened by 4 bases and J by 6 bases, with 16 bases between the two germline ends. This CDR3 comprises 13 residues. Germline V gives CDR1 DFQATT, CDR2 SNEGSKA (reference sequence). The CDR3 region is CSANRGAVTEQYF. The CDR3 DNA is TGCAGTGCTAACCGGGGGGCAGTTACCGAGCAGTACTTC.

The CDR3 DNA reads TGTGCCAGCAGTTACTCCTGGACCGTAACCTACGAGCAGTACTTC. This encodes CASSYSWTVTYEQYF. The chain employs TRBV6-5 and TRBJ2-7, with D hard to call. Per germline, CDR1 MNHEY and CDR2 SVGAGI. With 0 bases removed from V and 2 bases from J, the gap between germline ends came to 11 bases. The CDR3 loop spans 15 amino acids.

Only a few counts were recorded for this clonotype. CDR3 bases: TGTGCCAGCTCACCGTACCCGATGGTAACAGGGGATTCACCCCTCCACTTT. It encodes CASSPYPMVTGDSPLHF. The chain has TRBV18 and TRBJ1-6; 7 nucleotides match TRBD1. The V segment lost 3 bases and the J segment 8 bases; nucleotides outside the gene matches: 13. This CDR3 has 17 residues. Per the germline V gene, CDR1 is KGHSH and CDR2 is LQKENI.

The V and J genes are TRBV6-1 and TRBJ2-2; tentatively, D is TRBD1 (6 bases). The CDR3 sequence is 16 residues long. The germline V and J ends were trimmed by 9 bases and 4 bases, with 21 bases remaining between them. Germline CDR1 and CDR2: MNHNS and SASEGT. DNA for the CDR3: TGTGCCAGTTACCGGGGTACAGGGATTGGCACCGGGGAGCTGTTTTTT. Its translation: CASYRGTGIGTGELFF.

This clonotype has ten or more counts. This chain uses TRBV12-3 or TRBV12-4 with TRBJ1-2, with D hard to call. The CDR3 is 15 residues long. The V end was cut by 4 bases, the J end by 3 bases, with 15 bases between. The CDR3 DNA reads as TGTGCCAGCAGTTCACCGTCTGACGGGTACTATGGCTACACCTTC. Protein product: CASSSPSDGYYGYTF.

The chain carries TRBV3-1 and TRBJ2-7; 10 bases fit TRBD2. This CDR3 has 14 amino acids. From germline, CDR1 is LGHDT and CDR2 YNNKEL (reference sequence). V lost 2 bases to trimming and J lost 2 bases; unmatched junction nucleotides: 0. CDR3 loop: CASSQTSGAYEQYF. The CDR3 coding sequence is TGTGCCAGCAGCCAAACTAGCGGGGCCTACGAGCAGTACTTC.

At least ten counts were recorded for this clonotype. The rearrangement links TRBV4-2 to TRBJ2-7, with D perhaps TRBD1 (5 bases). Germline CDR1 is LGHNA and CDR2 is YNFKEQ. The CDR3 covers 15 residues. Trimming removed 2 bases from V and 0 bases from J, with 11 bases in between. The chain's CDR3 is CASSQHQGSSYEQYF. CDR3 in DNA: TGTGCCAGCAGCCAACACCAGGGTAGCTCCTACGAGCAGTACTTC.

This clonotype was counted only a few times. The chain couples TRBV5-5 to TRBJ2-2; 9 bases map to TRBD1. With V trimmed by 4 bases and J by 4 bases, 8 bases remained unmatched. The CDR3 has 16 amino acids. The V gene's germline CDR1 is SGHKS and CDR2 YYEKEE (reference sequence). The CDR3 bases are TGTGCCAGCAGCCTTCCCCGGACAGGGGTCACCGGGGAGCTGTTTTTT. Protein sequence: CASSLPRTGVTGELFF.

The sample holds many counts of this clonotype. The CDR3 DNA reads as TGCAGCGTTGGGGGGCGGTTGGGAACTGAAGCTTTCTTT. This sequence encodes CSVGGRLGTEAFF. The rearrangement links TRBV29-1 to TRBJ1-1; D perhaps matches TRBD1 (6 bases). Trimming removed 4 bases from V and 5 bases from J, with 14 bases in between. CDR1 and CDR2 (germline): SQVTM, ANQGSEA. The CDR3 spans 13 residues.

This clonotype was found a few times. The rearrangement uses TRBV5-1 and TRBJ2-5, with 7 bases aligning to TRBD1. Germline trimming cut 0 bases from V and 4 bases from J; bases unmatched to any gene: 6. CDR1 and CDR2 from the germline V gene are SGHRS and YFSETQ. This CDR3 spans 15 amino acids. CDR3 loop: CASSLGTGVPETQYF. The CDR3 DNA reads TGCGCCAGCAGCTTGGGAACAGGGGTTCCAGAGACCCAGTACTTC.

The table lists this clonotype with a few counts. This chain uses TRBV6-1 with TRBJ1-1; D uncertain. This CDR3 is 14 amino acids long. Trimming shortened V by 8 bases and J by 6 bases, and 19 bases separated the two germline ends. Germline lookup yields CDR1 MNHNS and CDR2 SASEGT. CDR3 DNA sequence: TGTGCCAGCGGGCCTAGGGAATCCCGCGCTGAAGCTTTCTTT. Its protein is CASGPRESRAEAFF.

This clonotype was found a few times. CDR3 sequence reads: CASSQPGPTPTKQYF. CDR3 nucleotides: TGCGCCAGCAGCCAACCCGGGCCCACTCCTACGAAGCAGTACTTC. The rearrangement links TRBV4-3 to TRBJ2-7; D not certain. This CDR3 is 15 amino acids long. The V end was cut by 2 bases, the J end by 8 bases, with 19 bases between. In germline, CDR1 is LGHNA, CDR2 YSLEER.

The CDR3 bases are TGTGCCAGCAGCTCCCCATGGGGAGGCTACGAGCAGTACTTC. It specifies CASSSPWGGYEQYF. V and J are TRBV7-2 and TRBJ2-7; D is possibly TRBD2 (6 bases). CDR3 length equals 14 residues. V dropped 4 bases and J dropped 3 bases, with 13 bases sitting between them. Germline values: CDR1 SGHTA, CDR2 FQGNSA. Filled out from reference TRBV7-2 and TRBJ2-7, the complete variable domain reads GAGVSQSPSNKVTEKGKDVELRCDPISGHTALYWYRQSLGQGLEFLIYFQGNSAPDKSGLPSDRFSAERTGGSVSTLTIQRTQQEDSAVYLCASSSPWGGYEQYFGPGTRLTVT.